These 28 T cell receptor beta chains share one sample of origin, sequenced in a study of blood T cell repertoires in COVID-19. Generated by immunoSEQ multiplex PCR, the TCRdb table keeps only in-frame clones and is missing some. The top ten clones hold about 12% of a sample with tens of thousands of clones, roughly 83% of them seen once. Sequencing used peripheral blood. These receptors came from a human donor in a cohort sampled during active COVID-19.

The chain employs TRBV23-1 and TRBJ2-7, with a tentative D call TRBD1 (5 bases). TRBV23-1 is labeled an ORF, and its function is uncertain. The CDR3 is 14 residues long. V lost 7 bases, J lost 5 bases, and 18 bases lay in between. This CDR3 is CASNTGPAYNEQYF. CDR3 coding DNA: TGCGCCAGCAACACAGGCCCGGCATATAACGAGCAGTACTTC.

The CDR3, as DNA: TGTGCCAGTAGTATTGGGGGAGGCACTGAAGCTTTCTTT. Protein: CASSIGGGTEAFF. The chain recombines TRBV19 with TRBJ1-1, with a tentative D call TRBD1 (5 bases). Trimming cost V 3 bases and J 4 bases, with 9 bases left between them. Germline V gene data show CDR1 as LNHDA and CDR2 as SQIVND (reference sequence). CDR3 size: 13 residues.

The chain links TRBV30 to TRBJ1-3; D gene unclear. The CDR3 has 12 amino acids. In germline, CDR1 is GTSNPN, CDR2 SVGIG (reference sequence). V shed 0 bases and J shed 3 bases, with 3 bases lying between them. The CDR3, as DNA: TGTGCCTGGAGTGTATATGGAAACACCATATATTTT. Its translation is CAWSVYGNTIYF.

The rearrangement uses TRBV4-3 and TRBJ1-3; D unresolved. CDR3 size: 17 residues. V was shortened by 0 bases and J by 0 bases, with 12 bases between the two germline ends. The germline gives CDR1 LGHNA, CDR2 YSLEER. CDR3 DNA: TGCGCCAGCAGCCAAGATCTACCCGGGAGCTCTGGAAACACCATATATTTT. It is translated as CASSQDLPGSSGNTIYF.

This clone showed up just once. J is TRBJ2-7 and V is TRBV4-3, with 7 positions matching TRBD2. Germline values: CDR1 LGHNA, CDR2 YSLEER. Trimming at V came to 4 bases and at J to 0 bases, leaving 18 bases not matched to a gene. The CDR3 is 19 amino acids. CDR3 coding DNA: TGCGCCAGCAGCCCCTGGGCGATAAAGCGGGGTAAAGACTCCTACGAGCAGTACTTC. Its translation is CASSPWAIKRGKDSYEQYF.

The chain has TRBV5-5 and TRBJ2-7; 8 bases match TRBD2. J lost 4 bases, V lost 2 bases, and 8 bases had no gene match. CDR3 size: 15 residues. From germline, CDR1 is SGHKS and CDR2 YYEKEE (reference sequence). The CDR3 loop is CASSFGGAPRYEQYF. The DNA of the CDR3 is TGTGCCAGCAGCTTCGGGGGGGCGCCCCGTTACGAGCAGTACTTC.

V and J are TRBV4-1 and TRBJ1-3; 11 bases map to TRBD1. Per germline, CDR1 MGHRA and CDR2 YSYEKL. The CDR3 extends over 17 amino acids. Germline trimming cut 0 bases from V and 4 bases from J; bases unmatched to any gene: 5. The CDR3 sequence: CASSQDRGQGVGNTIYF. In nucleotides, the CDR3 is TGCGCCAGCAGCCAAGATAGGGGACAGGGGGTGGGAAACACCATATATTTT.

The chain is built from TRBV9 and TRBJ1-1; no clear D. This CDR3 comprises 14 residues. Germline V gene data show CDR1 as SGDLS and CDR2 as YYNGEE. V dropped 0 bases and J dropped 4 bases, with 10 bases sitting between them. CDR3 amino acids: CASSVDSVGTEAFF. DNA of the CDR3: TGTGCCAGCAGCGTAGACAGTGTTGGCACTGAAGCTTTCTTT.

The rearrangement links TRBV6-2 or TRBV6-3 to TRBJ2-5; D might be TRBD2 (6 bases). V lost 5 bases and J lost 4, with 14 bases in between. This CDR3 has 14 amino acids. Germline V CDR1 and CDR2: MNHEY, SVGEGT. CDR3 protein: CASSTYGGRETQYF. The DNA for the CDR3 is TGTGCCAGCAGTACCTACGGGGGTCGAGAGACCCAGTACTTC.

The chain is built from TRBV4-1 and TRBJ1-1; D unclear. V was pared by 0 bases and J by 5 bases, with 19 bases between. Germline loops: CDR1 MGHRA, CDR2 YSYEKL. The CDR3 loop spans 17 amino acids. CDR3 nucleotide sequence: TGCGCCAGCAGCCAAGAGGAAGTATCGAGGGTAGGGACTGAAGCTTTCTTT. Protein: CASSQEEVSRVGTEAFF.

The rearrangement uses TRBV19 and TRBJ1-1; TRBD1 is a possible D gene (6 bases). The CDR3 has 17 amino acids. From germline, CDR1 is LNHDA and CDR2 SQIVND (reference sequence). V lost 5 bases and J lost 0, with 19 bases in between. The chain's CDR3 is CASSRPRQERVNTEAFF. In DNA, the CDR3 is TGTGCCAGTAGTCGGCCAAGACAGGAAAGGGTGAACACTGAAGCTTTCTTT.

This clone was seen only a few times. The chain uses TRBV4-3 and TRBJ1-2; possibly TRBD1 for D (6 bases). CDR1 and CDR2 (germline): LGHNA, YSLEER. The CDR3 sequence is 15 residues long. With 4 bases removed from V and 0 bases from J, the gap between germline ends came to 12 bases. CDR3 nucleotides: TGCGCCAGCAGCCGGGGGCAAGGAGCTAACTATGGCTACACCTTC. This sequence encodes CASSRGQGANYGYTF.

This clone turned up a few times. CDR3 residues: CASSIVWPMNTEAFF. In DNA form, the CDR3 reads TGTGCCAGTAGTATAGTTTGGCCCATGAACACTGAAGCTTTCTTT. This chain connects TRBV19 to TRBJ1-1; the D is unclear. The CDR3 has 15 residues. The germline V and J ends were trimmed by 1 base and 0 bases, with 9 bases remaining between them. Germline values: CDR1 LNHDA, CDR2 SQIVND (reference sequence).

CDR3 amino acids: CASSRGSYQETQYF. CDR3 DNA sequence: TGTGCCAGCTCACGGGGCTCTTACCAAGAGACCCAGTACTTC. The rearrangement joins TRBV18 to TRBJ2-5, with D perhaps matching TRBD1 (5 bases). Trimming cost V 4 bases and J 0 bases, with 9 bases left between them. CDR3 length equals 14 residues. Germline CDR1 is KGHSH and CDR2 is LQKENI.

About this clone itself: A junction end diverges from the germline sequence, so it may reflect a read error. This chain links TRBV9 with TRBJ2-6, with 8 nucleotides matching TRBD1. This CDR3 is built from 15 residues. CDR1 is SGDLS and CDR2 is YYNGEE in the germline V gene. This chain's CDR3 is CASSPTGEGVNVLTF. As DNA, the CDR3 is TGTGCCAGCAGCCCGACAGGGGAAGGGGTCAACGTCCTGACTTTC.

The chain employs TRBV10-3 and TRBJ1-4; 8 bases match TRBD1. Trimming took 3 bases from V and 7 from J; bases not matched to a gene: 4. Germline V gene data show CDR1 as ENHRY and CDR2 as SYGVKD. The CDR3 is 14 residues long. The DNA of the CDR3 is TGTGCCATCAGTGATGGACAGGGTGGTGAAAAACTGTTTTTT. It yields the protein CAISDGQGGEKLFF.

The chain couples TRBV2 to TRBJ2-7, with TRBD1 as a possible D gene (6 bases). V was cut by 8 bases and J by 2 bases, with 10 bases left in between. The CDR3 consists of 12 residues. CDR1 and CDR2 from the germline V gene are SNHLY and FYNNEI. DNA for the CDR3: TGTGCCAGCTACAGGGACCCCTACGAGCAGTACTTC. Amino acid sequence: CASYRDPYEQYF.

V gene TRBV6-1 combines with J gene TRBJ2-7; a possible D gene is TRBD2 (5 bases). The length of the CDR3 is 13 residues. Between the trimmed V and J ends, which lost 3 bases and 4 bases, there was a span of 10 bases. Germline V gene sequence: CDR1 MNHNS, CDR2 SASEGT. This chain's CDR3 is CASSDPRVYEQYF. The DNA for the CDR3 is TGTGCCAGCAGTGACCCGAGGGTTTACGAGCAGTACTTC.

The chain carries TRBV9 and TRBJ2-1; 11 nucleotides align to TRBD2. The length of the CDR3 is 15 residues. Unmatched junction bases numbered 8, after V lost 4 bases and J lost 8 bases. The germline gives CDR1 SGDLS, CDR2 YYNGEE. The CDR3 DNA follows: TGTGCCAGCAGCCCCCATAGCGGGGGGGTGGATGAGCAGTTCTTC. Its translation is CASSPHSGGVDEQFF.

This clone was counted only a few times. The gene calls are TRBV5-4 and TRBJ2-7; D is possibly TRBD2 (6 bases). From germline, CDR1 is SGHNT and CDR2 YYREEE (reference sequence). Trimming pared 4 bases from V and 0 bases from J, leaving 11 bases between. The CDR3 covers 14 residues. The CDR3 nucleotides read TGTGCCAGCAGCCCCGACGGGGGCTCCTACGAGCAGTACTTC. Amino acids: CASSPDGGSYEQYF.

DNA of the CDR3: TGTGCCAGCAGCTTAGGTCCAGGCCCTGAAGCTTTCTTT. Translation gives CASSLGPGPEAFF. This sequence joins TRBV7-9 and TRBJ1-1; unclear D gene. The CDR3 consists of 13 residues. With 1 base removed from V and 6 bases from J, the gap between germline ends came to 9 bases. Germline CDR1 is SEHNR and CDR2 is FQNEAQ (reference sequence).

This rearrangement joins TRBV7-9 to TRBJ1-4; D uncertain. The V gene lost 9 bases and the J gene lost 6 bases, with 11 bases spanning the gap. Germline loops: CDR1 SEHNR, CDR2 FQNEAQ (reference sequence). This CDR3 is built from 12 residues. The CDR3 loop reads CASTRSDEKLFF. CDR3 sequence (DNA): TGTGCCAGTACTCGGTCTGATGAAAAACTGTTTTTT.

J is TRBJ1-2 and V is TRBV28; no definite D call. Between the trimmed V and J ends, which lost 7 bases and 6 bases, there was a span of 15 bases. The CDR3 has 13 residues. Germline V lookup: CDR1 MDHEN, CDR2 SYDVKM. CDR3 in amino acids: CASTPAGLNGYTF. CDR3 sequence (DNA): TGTGCCAGCACCCCCGCGGGGTTGAATGGCTACACCTTC.

This clone was counted only a few times. V gene TRBV20-1 combines with J gene TRBJ2-7; TRBD1 might be the D (5 bases). Germline V gene sequence: CDR1 DFQATT, CDR2 SNEGSKA (reference sequence). The CDR3 sequence is 11 residues long. Trimming removed 6 bases from V and 2 bases from J, with 8 bases in between. In DNA form, the CDR3 reads TGCAGTGCGGGGCCGGCCTACGAGCAGTACTTC. Encoded protein: CSAGPAYEQYF.

This clone came up once. V gene TRBV5-1 combines with J gene TRBJ2-1; D remains unclear. This CDR3 comprises 14 residues. V gave up 0 bases and J gave up 1 base, with 5 bases separating them. Germline values: CDR1 SGHRS, CDR2 YFSETQ. The CDR3 reads CASSLDSSYNEQFF. The CDR3 region has the DNA TGCGCCAGCAGCTTGGATTCTTCCTACAATGAGCAGTTCTTC.

This chain connects TRBV18 to TRBJ1-1, with a weak D call TRBD1 (5 bases). Germline-derived CDR1 and CDR2 are KGHSH and LQKENI. Deletions cut 1 base from V and 0 bases from J, with 6 bases between. The CDR3 extends over 14 amino acids. The CDR3 here is CASSPQGMNTEAFF. CDR3 nucleotide sequence: TGTGCCAGCTCACCACAGGGGATGAACACTGAAGCTTTCTTT. Looking up the rest from reference TRBV18 and TRBJ1-1 gives the full variable domain: NAGVMQNPRHLVRRRGQEARLRCSPMKGHSHVYWYRQLPEEGLKFMVYLQKENIIDESGMPKERFSAEFPKEGPSILRIQQVVRGDSAAYFCASSPQGMNTEAFFGQGTRLTVV.

The chain links TRBV6-2 or TRBV6-3 to TRBJ2-1; 10 bases match TRBD1. This CDR3 contains 16 residues. The trim removed 6 bases at V and 14 bases at J, leaving 19 bases unmatched. Germline loops: CDR1 MNHEY, CDR2 SVGEGT. This CDR3 is CASSLAGTGVVIVEFF. As DNA, the CDR3 is TGTGCCAGCAGCCTCGCCGGGACAGGGGTGGTTATAGTCGAGTTCTTC.

The chain carries TRBV7-9 and TRBJ1-3; 10 bases are shared with TRBD1. Germline V gene lookup returns CDR1 SEHNR and CDR2 FQNEAQ (reference sequence). Trimming took 8 bases from V and 3 from J; bases not matched to a gene: 10. This CDR3 comprises 16 residues. The CDR3 sequence is CASSRGQGQIGNTIYF. The CDR3 DNA follows: TGTGCCAGCTCTAGGGGACAGGGGCAAATTGGAAACACCATATATTTT. The entire variable domain, with the rest obtained from reference TRBV7-9 and TRBJ1-3, is as follows: DTGVSQNPRHKITKRGQNVTFRCDPISEHNRLYWYRQTLGQGPEFLTYFQNEAQLEKSRLLSDRFSAERPKGSFSTLEIQRTEQGDSAMYLCASSRGQGQIGNTIYFGEGSWLTVV.